The T cell receptor beta chain described here comes from a study of T cell repertoires in cytomegalovirus infection. Across the study: Public signatures in TCR beta pointed to CMV infection and matching HLA type.

CDR1 is SGDLS and CDR2 is YYNGEE in the germline V gene. V shed 3 bases and J 3 bases; nucleotides not matched to a gene: 9. This CDR3 region has 16 residues. TCRdb re-called the reads through MiXCR, storing one row per CDR3 protein. The table lists 160,000 or so distinct CDR3 sequences, about a fifth of them singletons. Regarding this clonotype: Antigen unknown.

This receptor was identified in a human donor in good health (CMV status not recorded). Some clones in this sample may be carry-over from other donors' samples. The specimen was CD8+ T cells from cultured PBMCs, collected from culture after CMV antigen stimulation. This chain uses TRBV9 with TRBJ2-1; 7 bases agree with TRBD2. This CDR3 is CASSAPSGSFYNEQFF. The CDR3 DNA reads TGTGCCAGCAGCGCGCCTAGCGGTTCGTTCTACAATGAGCAGTTCTTC.